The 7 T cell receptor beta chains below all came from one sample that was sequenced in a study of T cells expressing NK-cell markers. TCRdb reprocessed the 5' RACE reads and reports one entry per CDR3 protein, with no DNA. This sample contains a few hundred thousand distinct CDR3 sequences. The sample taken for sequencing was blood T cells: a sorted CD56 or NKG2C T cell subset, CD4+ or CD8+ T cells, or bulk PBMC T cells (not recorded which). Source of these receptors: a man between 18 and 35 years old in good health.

The CDR3 loop is CASSEAVPGQGTPGANVLTF. J is TRBJ2-6 and V is TRBV6-1; the D call from TCRdb, TRBD1, cannot be confirmed without DNA. Germline CDR1 and CDR2: MNHNS and SASEGT. This CDR3 spans 20 amino acids.

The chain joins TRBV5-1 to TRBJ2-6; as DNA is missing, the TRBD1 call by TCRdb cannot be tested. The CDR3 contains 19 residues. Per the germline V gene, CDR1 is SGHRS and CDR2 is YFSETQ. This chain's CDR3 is CASSLGRRDRSSGANVLTF.

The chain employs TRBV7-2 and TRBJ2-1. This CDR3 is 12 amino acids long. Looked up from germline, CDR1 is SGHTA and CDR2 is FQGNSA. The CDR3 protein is CASSFPFGEQFF.

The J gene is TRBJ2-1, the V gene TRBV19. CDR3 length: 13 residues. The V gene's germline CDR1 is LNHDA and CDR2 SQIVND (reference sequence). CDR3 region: CASQRGSYNEQFF. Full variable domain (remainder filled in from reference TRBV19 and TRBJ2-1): DGGITQSPKYLFRKEGQNVTLSCEQNLNHDAMYWYRQDPGQGLRLIYYSQIVNDFQKGDIAEGYSVSREKKESFPLTVTSAQKNPTAFYLCASQRGSYNEQFFGPGTRLTVL.

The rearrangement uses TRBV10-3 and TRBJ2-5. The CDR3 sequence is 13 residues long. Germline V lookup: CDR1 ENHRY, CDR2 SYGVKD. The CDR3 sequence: CAISQGRGETQYF.

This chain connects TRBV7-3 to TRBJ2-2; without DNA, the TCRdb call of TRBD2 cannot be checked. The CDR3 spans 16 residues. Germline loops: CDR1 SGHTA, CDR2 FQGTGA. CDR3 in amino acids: CASSPGGTTYTGELFF.

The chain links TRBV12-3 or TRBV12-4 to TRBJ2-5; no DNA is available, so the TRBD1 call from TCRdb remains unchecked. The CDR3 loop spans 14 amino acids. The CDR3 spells CASNSQGAKETQYF.